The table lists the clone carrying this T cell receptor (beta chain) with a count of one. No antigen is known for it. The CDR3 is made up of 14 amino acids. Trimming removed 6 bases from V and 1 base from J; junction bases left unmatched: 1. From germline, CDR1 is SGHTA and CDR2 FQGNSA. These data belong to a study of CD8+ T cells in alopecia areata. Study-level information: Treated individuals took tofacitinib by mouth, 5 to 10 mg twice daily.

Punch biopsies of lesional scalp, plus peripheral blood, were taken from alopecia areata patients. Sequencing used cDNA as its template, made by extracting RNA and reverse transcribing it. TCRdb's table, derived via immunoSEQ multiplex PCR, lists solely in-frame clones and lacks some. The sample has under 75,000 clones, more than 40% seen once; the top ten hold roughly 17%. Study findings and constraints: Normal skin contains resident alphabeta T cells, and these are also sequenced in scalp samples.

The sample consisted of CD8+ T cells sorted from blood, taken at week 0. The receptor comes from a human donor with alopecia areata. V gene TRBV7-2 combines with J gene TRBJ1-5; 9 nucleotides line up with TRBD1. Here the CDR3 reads CASRGQGSNQPQHF. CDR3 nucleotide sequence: TGTGCCAGCAGGGGACAGGGAAGCAATCAGCCCCAGCATTTT.